Ten or more counts support the clone carrying this TCR beta chain. Its antigen is as yet unknown. This record belongs to a study of T cells in Graves' hyperthyroidism and ophthalmopathy. Findings and caveats of the study: Model output signaled ophthalmopathy a median approximately six months ahead of onset.

The investigators amplified TCR beta CDR3 regions from RNA transcripts. Carried out on the TCR CDR3, a first-round RT-PCR used the HTBI primer set. In TCRdb, the multiplex PCR reads were re-called with MiXCR into one record per CDR3 protein. The sample holds fewer than 450,000 distinct CDR3 sequences; roughly 15% are singletons and the top ten take around 35%. Blood dates from first hyperthyroidism diagnosis, before any ophthalmopathy symptoms. Deletions cut 7 bases from V and 4 bases from J, with 22 bases between. CDR3 size: 16 residues. CDR1 and CDR2 (germline): MNHNS, SASEGT. The chain couples TRBV6-1 to TRBJ2-5; the D gene is possibly TRBD2 (7 bases). This receptor was taken from a woman in her 30s with Graves' hyperthyroidism that later progressed to Graves' ophthalmopathy. Sequences were obtained from blood. The CDR3, as DNA: TGTGCCAGCACTCAATTCCTAGCGGAGGGGGGAGAGACCCAGTACTTC. Translation gives CASTQFLAEGGETQYF.